The present TCR beta chain was sequenced within a study of long-term antiretroviral therapy in people with HIV. The wider study: Specimens dating back about a decade before the 2015 immediate-ART recommendation are the oldest included.

A remark on this clone: Its cognate antigen is unknown.

Germline CDR1 is SNHLY and CDR2 is FYNNEI. The CDR3 covers 14 residues. J was trimmed by 4 bases and V by 6 bases; bases with no gene match: 5. An immunoSEQ assay, version v3.0, was performed at survey level. Clones were sequenced by immunoSEQ multiplex PCR, and TCRdb holds only the in-frame ones, with some missing. The sample lists around 43,000 clones, 85% to 95% occurring once. Study-level points and caveats: Repertoire dominance by clones expanded before ART was seen at all time points.

The chain recombines TRBV2 with TRBJ2-5; 10 positions agree with TRBD1. Specimen: unsorted PBMCs, collected 9 to 9.5 years after starting antiretroviral therapy. This sequence was found in a man in his thirties or forties with HIV. As DNA, the CDR3 is TGTGCCAGCAGCTTGGACAGGGGGTCAGAGACCCAGTACTTC. This gives the protein CASSLDRGSETQYF.